Listed below are T cell receptor beta chains from one sample, sequenced in a study of response to subunit inactivated influenza vaccine. TCRdb re-called the RT-PCR reads with MiXCR, one entry per CDR3 protein. The sample lists under 850,000 distinct CDR3 sequences; around a sixth were seen once. Here the sequenced sample was PBMCs from blood, taken around 5 days after vaccination. Receptor source: a man in his fifties who received an inactivated influenza vaccine. CDR3s include the opening cysteine and the closing phenylalanine or tryptophan. The D gene is left open where the match is weak. The size field is filled for only some rows; it gives once, few, many or a size class.

j_call d_call clone_size v_call cdr3_nt cdr3_aa
TRBJ2-1 . . TRBV7-8 TGTGCCAGCAGCTTAGTAGTCTGGGGCAATGAGCAGTTCTTC CASSLVVWGNEQFF
TRBJ2-3 TRBD2 . TRBV12-3/TRBV12-4 TGTGCCAGCAGTGGAGCGGGGGGTCGCACAGATACGCAGTATTTT CASSGAGGRTDTQYF
TRBJ2-1 TRBD2 . TRBV20-1 TGCAGTGCTTCACCGATGACTAGCGGGAGGAATGAGCAGTTCTTC CSASPMTSGRNEQFF
TRBJ1-6 . few TRBV7-2 TGTGCCAGCAGCCCGGACAGCAGACTCCTCCACTTT CASSPDSRLLHF
TRBJ1-2 . few TRBV12-3/TRBV12-4 TGTGCCAGCAGTTTGGAGAGCCCATTCGGCTACACCTTC CASSLESPFGYTF
TRBJ2-1 TRBD1 . TRBV20-1 TGCAGTGCCCGGGGGTGGACAGGGAAAGTGAATGAGCAGTTCTTC CSARGWTGKVNEQFF
TRBJ2-5 . . TRBV5-6 TGTGCCAGCAGCTTGTCCGGAATAGAGACCCAGTACTTC CASSLSGIETQYF
TRBJ2-5 . few TRBV20-1 TGCAGTGCTAGGAGGGGCGGGTTCCAAGAGACCCAGTACTTC CSARRGGFQETQYF
TRBJ2-7 . . TRBV5-1 TGCGCCAGCAGCTTCACGGCGGGGCCCTCCTACGAGCAGTACTTC CASSFTAGPSYEQYF
TRBJ2-7 TRBD2 many TRBV7-2 TGTGCCAGCAGCTCGCTAGCGGGAGGGCCCTACGAGCAGTACTTC CASSSLAGGPYEQYF
TRBJ2-2 . . TRBV24-1 TGTGCCACCAGTGTACAGGGTAACACCGGGGAGCTGTTTTTT CATSVQGNTGELFF
TRBJ2-2 TRBD1 . TRBV5-1 TGCGCCAGCAGCCCGGGACAGGGTGGCCCAAACACCGGGGAGCTGTTTTTT CASSPGQGGPNTGELFF
TRBJ2-5 . once TRBV28 TGTGCCAGCAGTTTATCAGGCACACGCCGAAAAGAGACCCAGTACTTC CASSLSGTRRKETQYF
TRBJ2-3 . . TRBV7-2 TGTGCCAGCAGCTTACTGTCCCCATCTAACACAGATACGCAGTATTTT CASSLLSPSNTDTQYF
TRBJ1-3 . . TRBV28 TGTGCCAGCAGTTTAGGAGAGGGCCTAGGAGCCGGAAACACCATATATTTT CASSLGEGLGAGNTIYF
TRBJ1-1 . . TRBV4-3 TGCGCCAGCAGCCAAGTACGGGGAGGCACTGAAGCTTTCTTT CASSQVRGGTEAFF
TRBJ2-6 . . TRBV6-2/TRBV6-3 TGTGCCAGCAGTTATGCTCCCCCGGGACACACCTCTGGGGCCAACGTCCTGACTTTC CASSYAPPGHTSGANVLTF
TRBJ2-1 TRBD1 . TRBV15 TGTGCCACCAGCAGGTACAGGGGGCGCAATGAGCAGTTCTTC CATSRYRGRNEQFF
TRBJ2-7 TRBD2 . TRBV5-1 TGCGCCAGCAGCTTGAGGGGTTCGACTAGCGGGAGCCCCTACGAGCAGTACTTC CASSLRGSTSGSPYEQYF
TRBJ2-1 TRBD1 few TRBV7-8 TGTGCCAGCAGCTTGCTGGACAGGAGTCCTTCCTACAATGAGCAGTTCTTC CASSLLDRSPSYNEQFF
TRBJ2-5 . few TRBV10-1 TGCGCCAGCCACCAGGAATGTGGAGAGACCCAGTACTTC CASHQECGETQYF
TRBJ2-7 . many TRBV10-3 TGTGCCATCAGCCAACAGGGCTACGAGCAGTACTTC CAISQQGYEQYF
TRBJ2-5 TRBD2 . TRBV9 TGTGCCAGCAGCGGGGGCCCCTCCGGACTAGCGGGAGGGCCTGGGGAGACCCAGTACTTC CASSGGPSGLAGGPGETQYF
TRBJ2-7 . . TRBV4-2 TGTGCCAGCAGCCAGGACTCCTTAAACGAGCAGTACTTC CASSQDSLNEQYF
TRBJ2-5 . many TRBV20-1 TGCAGTGCTAGAGGCGGATACGGAGAGACCCAGTACTTC CSARGGYGETQYF
TRBJ1-2 . few TRBV20-1 TGCAGTGCTAGCGGCGGGTATGGCGGCTACACCTTC CSASGGYGGYTF
TRBJ1-4 TRBD1 . TRBV12-3/TRBV12-4 TGTGCCAGCAGTCCCAGGGGGGGCAGTGAAAAACTGTTTTTT CASSPRGGSEKLFF
TRBJ2-1 TRBD2 . TRBV9 TGTGCCAGCAGCGTAGGGAGTAGCGGGGACTACAATGAGCAGTTCTTC CASSVGSSGDYNEQFF
TRBJ2-1 TRBD2 few TRBV20-1 TGCAGTGCTAGTCCCGGGACTAGCGGGAGGTCACATGAGCAGTTCTTC CSASPGTSGRSHEQFF
TRBJ2-7 . . TRBV27 TGTGCCAGCAGCGGAACTGGGTTCAACTTCTCCTACGAGCAGTACTTC CASSGTGFNFSYEQYF
TRBJ2-7 . . TRBV30 TGTGCCTGGAATCCTAGCGAATCCTACGAGCAGTACTTC CAWNPSESYEQYF